This TCR beta chain derives from a study of early stage breast cancer tumors. At the level of the study: Approximately 10-fold was the mean read coverage per sample. Overall study results and limits: Tumors had approximately 2.5-fold higher T cell density and higher clonality than adjacent normal breast tissue. Enriched TCRB sequences shared across patients were mostly commonly generated sequences. Functional markers like CD4, CD8 and FOXP3 were missed in bulk sequencing.

Only in-frame clones appear in the TCRdb table, and some are missing; sequencing was by immunoSEQ multiplex PCR. This table holds tens of thousands of clones, around 68% found once. A remark on this clone: Its antigen is not known.

CDR1 and CDR2 from the germline V gene are SNHLY and FYNNEI. This CDR3 region has 15 residues. Deletions cut 3 bases from V and 1 base from J, with 11 bases between. What was sequenced was blood. This clonotype was obtained from a person aged 55 to 70 with breast cancer. The rearrangement uses TRBV2 and TRBJ2-3; possible D gene TRBD2, 6 bases. CDR3 bases: TGTGCCAGCAGTGACGGCGGGGAGGGCACAGATACGCAGTATTTT. Translation gives CASSDGGEGTDTQYF.